This T cell receptor (beta chain) was recorded in a study of blood T cells in healthy people across ages. Points from the study as a whole: PBMC samples, being unsorted, prevented any conclusive comparison of naive and antigen-experienced cells.

Trimming took 6 bases from V and 9 from J, leaving 20 bases between them. The germline V gene has CDR1 MNHEY and CDR2 SVGEGT. The CDR3 extends over 14 amino acids. A second PCR of 7 to 11 cycles used a sample-barcoded 5' primer and a J-beta primer mix. TCRdb reprocessed the 5' RACE reads via MiXCR and lists one record per CDR3 protein. The sample lists roughly 900,000 distinct CDR3 sequences, under 30% occurring once. Comment on this clonotype: Its target is unknown.

This TCR was sampled from an elderly woman in good health. The chain links TRBV6-2 or TRBV6-3 to TRBJ1-2, with D tentatively TRBD1 (5 bases). The source material was blood. The CDR3 DNA is TGTGCCAGCAGATCCTCCGCAGGGCGTTCCAGCTACACCTTC. The encoded protein is CASRSSAGRSSYTF.